This T cell receptor beta chain was found in a study of shared clonotypes between healthy human individuals. Every subset's genomic DNA went evenly onto several immunoSEQ plates. The table came from immunoSEQ multiplex PCR; TCRdb's copy has only in-frame clones and leaves some out. Altogether some 2,500,000 clones are present, about nine tenths being singletons, with the ten largest covering approximately 0.41%. Study-level findings and limits: The researchers took only blood, and tissue repertoires probably look different. Among donors, clonotype sharing was expected to be affected by sequencing depth.

In the case of this clone: Its antigen is still unknown.

Trimming removed 2 bases at V and 3 bases at J, with 13 bases between. CDR1 is SEHNR, CDR2 FQNEAQ, per germline (reference sequence). The CDR3 covers 15 residues. The sample taken for sequencing was naive CD4+ T cells from PBMCs. The sample's subset: CD45RA+ positively selected. The clonotype originates from a man between 18 and 29 years old in good health. Some clones in this sample may be carry-over from other donors' samples. The chain has TRBV7-9 and TRBJ1-1, with D tentatively TRBD1 (5 bases). CDR3 sequence: CASSLISLGDTEAFF. In DNA, the CDR3 is TGTGCCAGCAGCTTAATCTCCCTGGGGGACACTGAAGCTTTCTTT.